Below, 6 T cell receptor beta chains from the same sample are listed, as sequenced in a study of cytomegalovirus exposure and HLA in healthy donors. Researchers ran the PCR with 60 Vbeta and 13 Jbeta primers. Produced via immunoSEQ multiplex PCR; TCRdb's table is partial and in-frame only. The sample records roughly 100,000 clones, 55% to 75% being singletons. The specimen was PBMCs. Source of these receptors: a woman between 45 and 60 years old in good health and CMV-seropositive.

The gene calls are TRBV19 and TRBJ2-7; 7 nucleotides line up with TRBD2. This CDR3 is 14 amino acids long. With V trimmed by 6 bases and J by 5 bases, 10 bases remained unmatched. Germline assignment: CDR1 LNHDA and CDR2 SQIVND (reference sequence). The CDR3 region is CASRGRRGENEQYF. In DNA, the CDR3 is TGTGCCAGTAGAGGCCGTCGGGGGGAAAACGAGCAGTACTTC.

The chain combines TRBV5-1 with TRBJ1-3; D is perhaps TRBD1 (5 bases). The germline V gene has CDR1 SGHRS and CDR2 YFSETQ. Trimming took 6 bases from V and 2 from J, leaving 12 bases between them. This CDR3 spans 14 amino acids. The CDR3 region is CASKPEGAGNTIYF. CDR3 in DNA: TGCGCCAGCAAACCCGAAGGGGCTGGAAACACCATATATTTT.

This chain connects TRBV28 to TRBJ1-1, with TRBD1 identical over 10 bases. Germline CDR1 MDHEN, CDR2 SYDVKM. V shed 3 bases and J 4 bases; nucleotides not matched to a gene: 11. This CDR3 region has 17 residues. The CDR3 DNA follows: TGTGCCAGCAGTTTTCTGACAGGGGGCTCTAGAAGCACTGAAGCTTTCTTT. This gives the protein CASSFLTGGSRSTEAFF.

The chain employs TRBV28 and TRBJ1-2; TRBD1 is a possible D gene (5 bases). Germline values: CDR1 MDHEN, CDR2 SYDVKM. CDR3 length: 14 amino acids. The V gene lost 3 bases and the J gene lost 7 bases, with 15 bases spanning the gap. The CDR3 DNA follows: TGTGCCAGCAGTTTGGGCTGGGGCGGTCTTGGCTACACCTTC. Its protein product is CASSLGWGGLGYTF.

This chain uses TRBV6-1 with TRBJ1-1; maybe TRBD1 (6 bases). V dropped 0 bases and J dropped 11 bases, with 13 bases sitting between them. This CDR3 comprises 13 residues. Germline CDR1 is MNHNS and CDR2 is SASEGT. Written as DNA, the CDR3 is TGTGCCAGCAGTGAAGCCCGGACAGTAGGGGCTTTCTTT. Encoded protein: CASSEARTVGAFF.

The chain recombines TRBV28 with TRBJ1-5, with 7 bases aligning to TRBD1. Germline assignment: CDR1 MDHEN and CDR2 SYDVKM. V shed 6 bases, J shed 5 bases, and the junction held 1 base outside the gene matches. The CDR3 runs to 12 residues. CDR3 residues: CASSGTDQPQHF. CDR3 DNA: TGTGCCAGCAGCGGGACAGATCAGCCCCAGCATTTT.